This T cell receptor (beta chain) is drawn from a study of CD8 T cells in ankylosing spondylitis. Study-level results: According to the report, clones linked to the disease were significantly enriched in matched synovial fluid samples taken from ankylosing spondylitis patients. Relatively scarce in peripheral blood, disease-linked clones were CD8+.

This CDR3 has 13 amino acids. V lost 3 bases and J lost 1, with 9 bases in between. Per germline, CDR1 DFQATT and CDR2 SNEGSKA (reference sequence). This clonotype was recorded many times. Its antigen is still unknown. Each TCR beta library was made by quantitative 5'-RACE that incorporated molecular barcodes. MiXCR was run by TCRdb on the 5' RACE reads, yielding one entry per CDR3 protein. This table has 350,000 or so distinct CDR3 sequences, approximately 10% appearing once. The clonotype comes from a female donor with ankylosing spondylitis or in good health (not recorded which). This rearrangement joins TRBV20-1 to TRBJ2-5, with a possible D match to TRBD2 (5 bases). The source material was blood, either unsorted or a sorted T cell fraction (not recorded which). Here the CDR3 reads CSASAEAQETQYF. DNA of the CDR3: TGCAGTGCTAGCGCGGAGGCCCAAGAGACCCAGTACTTC.